The present entry profiles one T cell receptor (beta chain) with its context. The data were taken from a study of T cell changes during pregnancy in multiple sclerosis. Profiled with immunoSEQ multiplex PCR; TCRdb holds only in-frame clones, not every one. The data show about 48,000 clones, approximately 92% seen once. The CDR3 consists of 16 residues. The junction had 8 bases not matched to a gene; V was cut back by 4 bases and J by 0 bases. CDR1 is SQVTM and CDR2 is ANQGSEA in the germline V gene. This receptor was obtained from a female donor in good health, enrolled as a control in a pregnancy study. Sequenced material: CD4+ T cells from peripheral blood mononuclear cells, taken in the second trimester of pregnancy. The chain couples TRBV29-1 to TRBJ2-3; 9 nucleotides match TRBD2. The CDR3 nucleotides are TGCAGCGTTGTAAGGACTAGCGTTACTAGCACAGATACGCAGTATTTT. Translating it yields CSVVRTSVTSTDTQYF.